Listed here are 26 T cell receptor beta chains from one sample, sequenced in a study of regulatory T cells in long-lasting Graves disease. Time point meaning: newly diagnosed GD, antithyroid drugs for less than 3 months. Extracted PBMC RNA gave rise to the TCR library. CDR3 regions were amplified by Arm-PCR using iRepertoire HTBI primers to build TCR beta libraries. TCRdb redid the calling of the multiplex PCR reads with MiXCR, one entry per CDR3 protein. The sample carries 450,000 to 600,000 distinct CDR3 sequences, roughly 14% recorded once. The sample was also linked to a second study, of T cells in Graves' hyperthyroidism and ophthalmopathy.

Sequenced material: peripheral blood mononuclear cells (PBMCs), taken at new diagnosis, from a patient treated with antithyroid drugs. The receptor set was obtained from a man aged 30 to 39 with Graves disease.

There are many counts of this clonotype. V usage is TRBV10-2 and J usage is TRBJ2-3; D not resolved. The CDR3 length is 13 residues. The germline gives CDR1 WSHSY, CDR2 SAAADI. The V and J ends lost 8 bases and 2 bases respectively, with 11 bases between them. The CDR3 sequence: CASGRQSTDTQYF. The CDR3 DNA is TGCGCCAGCGGCCGGCAGTCCACAGATACGCAGTATTTT.

This clonotype was counted a few times. This sequence joins TRBV6-2 or TRBV6-3 and TRBJ2-5, with 7 bases matching TRBD2. Germline-derived CDR1 and CDR2 are MNHEY and SVGEGT. Trimming removed 6 bases from V and 4 bases from J; junction bases left unmatched: 8. The CDR3 has 14 amino acids. The CDR3 nucleotides read TGTGCCAGCAGACCCGTCCGGGAGGTAGAGACCCAGTACTTC. This codes for CASRPVREVETQYF.

This clonotype was detected ten times or more. The chain uses TRBV14 and TRBJ2-7; tentative D call: TRBD1 (5 bases). The V and J ends lost 1 base and 3 bases respectively, with 10 bases between them. The CDR3 covers 14 residues. Germline V gene data show CDR1 as SGHDN and CDR2 as FVKESK. The CDR3 reads CASSQGDSFYEQYF. Here the CDR3 DNA reads TGTGCCAGCAGCCAAGGCGACAGCTTCTACGAGCAGTACTTC.

This clonotype occurred many times. J is TRBJ2-2 and V is TRBV6-1; 9 bases agree with TRBD1. Trimming cost V 6 bases and J 6 bases; bases outside gene matches: 8. The germline gives CDR1 MNHNS, CDR2 SASEGT. This CDR3 is built from 15 residues. CDR3 sequence (DNA): TGTGCCAGCAGCCACGACAGGGGGTCGGCCGGGGAGCTGTTTTTT. This sequence encodes CASSHDRGSAGELFF.

In the case of this clonotype: The CDR3 does not close with the conserved phenylalanine or tryptophan, likely indicating a read error. The V and J genes are TRBV30 and TRBJ2-1; TRBD2 agrees at 7 bases. The V gene end was trimmed by 0 bases and the J gene end by 3 bases; junction bases not matched to a gene: 8. Germline assignment: CDR1 GTSNPN and CDR2 SVGIG (reference sequence). This CDR3 is 16 amino acids long. The CDR3 region is CAWSVGGSTSYNEQFL. DNA for the CDR3: TGTGCCTGGAGTGTAGGCGGGAGTACTAGCTACAATGAGCAGTTCCTC.

This clonotype was picked up many times. V usage is TRBV27 and J usage is TRBJ2-3, with a weak D call TRBD2 (6 bases). Trimming left V 6 bases short and J 3 bases short, with 13 bases between. This CDR3 comprises 14 residues. Germline V gene data show CDR1 as MNHEY and CDR2 as SMNVEV (reference sequence). The CDR3 DNA sequence: TGTGCCAGCAGACTTGGACGGGAGACAGATACGCAGTATTTT. Translated, it gives CASRLGRETDTQYF.

About this clonotype: A single base separates this from a much larger clone, so it may be a read error. The chain has TRBV29-1 and TRBJ2-1, with D possibly called TRBD1 or TRBD2 (6 bases each). V shed 7 bases and J shed 12 bases, with 16 bases lying between them. The CDR3 covers 11 residues. The germline gives CDR1 SQVTM, CDR2 ANQGSEA. The CDR3 protein is CSAPEGGGQFF. The CDR3, as DNA: TGCAGCGCCCCAGAGGGGGGCGGGCAGTTCTTC.

This clonotype has at least ten counts. The chain couples TRBV24-1 to TRBJ2-1; TRBD2 aligns across 10 bases. This CDR3 has 18 residues. CDR1 KGHDR and CDR2 SFDVKD come from the germline V gene. The V gene end was trimmed by 5 bases and the J gene end by 0 bases; junction bases not matched to a gene: 9. The CDR3 protein is CATSAWDSGRSSYNEQFF. The CDR3 bases are TGTGCCACCAGTGCCTGGGATAGCGGGAGGTCCTCCTACAATGAGCAGTTCTTC.

This clonotype has ten or more counts. The genes are TRBV2 and TRBJ1-4; D is unresolved. CDR1 is SNHLY, CDR2 FYNNEI, per germline. Between the trimmed V and J ends, which lost 1 base and 8 bases, there was a span of 5 bases. This CDR3 spans 12 amino acids. The CDR3 DNA reads as TGTGCCAGCAGTGAAGTAGGAGAAAAACTGTTTTTT. This gives the protein CASSEVGEKLFF.

Many counts were recorded for this clonotype. CDR3 protein: CASSESTSGSGGDTQYF. The DNA for the CDR3 is TGCGCCAGCAGTGAGTCGACTAGCGGGAGCGGAGGGGATACGCAGTATTTT. J is TRBJ2-3 and V is TRBV10-1, with 12 positions matching TRBD2. Germline V CDR1 and CDR2: WNHNN, SYGVQD (reference sequence). The CDR3 is 17 amino acids. J was trimmed by 6 bases and V by 0 bases; bases with no gene match: 7.

This clonotype was recorded at least ten times. This chain links TRBV20-1 with TRBJ2-7; 7 bases align to TRBD2. The CDR3 is 13 residues long. CDR1 and CDR2 (germline): DFQATT, SNEGSKA (reference sequence). Losses at the gene ends were 5 bases for V and 5 bases for J; bases not matched to a gene: 9. CDR3 nucleotide sequence: TGCAGTGCTCTCCTAGCGGCCCTCGACGAGCAGTACTTC. Amino acid sequence: CSALLAALDEQYF.

This clonotype was recorded many times. V is TRBV29-1 and J is TRBJ2-4, with D possibly matching TRBD1 (7 bases). With 7 bases removed from V and 2 bases from J, the gap between germline ends came to 18 bases. This CDR3 contains 15 residues. Germline V gene lookup returns CDR1 SQVTM and CDR2 ANQGSEA. In DNA, the CDR3 is TGCAGCGCCTATCGACAGGGAGGAACCAAAAACATTCAGTACTTC. Translated, it gives CSAYRQGGTKNIQYF.

This clonotype showed up just a few times. This chain connects TRBV15 to TRBJ2-2, with 7 bases aligning to TRBD2. The CDR3 runs 13 residues. The J segment lost 5 bases and the V segment lost 3 bases, leaving 0 bases of the junction unmatched. Germline V lookup: CDR1 LNHNV, CDR2 YYDKDF (reference sequence). CDR3 sequence reads: CATSRRGTGELFF. In nucleotides, the CDR3 is TGTGCCACCAGCAGGCGGGGGACCGGGGAGCTGTTTTTT. The complete variable domain, with remaining parts taken from reference TRBV15 and TRBJ2-2, reads DAMVIQNPRYQVTQFGKPVTLSCSQTLNHNVMYWYQQKSSQAPKLLFHYYDKDFNNEADTPDNFQSRRPNTSFCFLDIRSPGLGDTAMYLCATSRRGTGELFFGEGSRLTVL.

J is TRBJ2-7 and V is TRBV5-1; TRBD2 matches at 8 bases. Germline V gene sequence: CDR1 SGHRS, CDR2 YFSETQ. With V trimmed by 5 bases and J by 4 bases, 8 bases remained unmatched. The CDR3 consists of 14 residues. Here the CDR3 DNA reads TGCGCCAGCAGGTCTAGCGGGCCTTATTACGAGCAGTACTTC. It specifies CASRSSGPYYEQYF.

This clonotype was picked up a small number of times. This sequence joins TRBV7-2 and TRBJ1-1; D is unclear. Looked up from germline, CDR1 is SGHTA and CDR2 is FQGNSA. Trimming shortened V by 3 bases and J by 10 bases, and 15 bases separated the two germline ends. The CDR3 has 13 amino acids. The CDR3 reads CASSFAQAGGAFF. The CDR3 nucleotides read TGTGCCAGCAGCTTCGCTCAGGCCGGCGGAGCTTTCTTT. The full variable domain, its missing parts supplied by reference TRBV7-2 and TRBJ1-1, is GAGVSQSPSNKVTEKGKDVELRCDPISGHTALYWYRQSLGQGLEFLIYFQGNSAPDKSGLPSDRFSAERTGGSVSTLTIQRTQQEDSAVYLCASSFAQAGGAFFGQGTRLTVV.

This clonotype was recorded at least ten times. CDR3 in amino acids: CASSQLAGTGNWNEQFF. The CDR3 DNA sequence: TGTGCCAGCAGCCAACTTGCCGGGACAGGGAATTGGAATGAGCAGTTCTTC. This chain connects TRBV14 to TRBJ2-1, with 9 nucleotides matching TRBD1. Germline V gene data show CDR1 as SGHDN and CDR2 as FVKESK. The CDR3 is made up of 17 amino acids. Losses at the gene ends were 2 bases for V and 7 bases for J; bases not matched to a gene: 12.

The CDR3 loop is CASKTTVPPGSNYGYTF. The CDR3 DNA follows: TGTGCCAGCAAGACAACTGTACCTCCGGGATCTAACTATGGCTACACCTTC. The chain is built from TRBV6-1 and TRBJ1-2, with D unclear. V lost 7 bases and J 0 bases, leaving 21 bases between the germline ends. Germline CDR1 is MNHNS and CDR2 is SASEGT. The CDR3 has 17 residues.

The table lists this clonotype with many counts. This rearrangement joins TRBV29-1 to TRBJ2-2; D is uncertain. Trimming shortened V by 7 bases and J by 1 base, and 10 bases separated the two germline ends. The CDR3 length is 13 residues. Germline lookup yields CDR1 SQVTM and CDR2 ANQGSEA. Here the CDR3 reads CSGSLGNTGELFF. CDR3 in DNA: TGCAGCGGATCTTTAGGGAACACCGGGGAGCTGTTTTTT.

V and J are TRBV20-1 and TRBJ2-7; D is uncertain. Germline-derived CDR1 and CDR2 are DFQATT and SNEGSKA (reference sequence). The CDR3 runs to 15 residues. The ends were cut back, 5 bases at V and 0 bases at J, with 17 bases in the middle. The CDR3 spells CSAPLRTVSSYEQYF. In nucleotides, the CDR3 is TGCAGTGCTCCACTGAGGACGGTAAGCTCCTACGAGCAGTACTTC.

This clonotype was observed many times. The V and J genes are TRBV5-1 and TRBJ2-7, with 12 bases aligning to TRBD2. The CDR3 consists of 18 residues. Trimming cost V 3 bases and J 1 base; bases outside gene matches: 11. The germline V gene encodes CDR1 SGHRS and CDR2 YFSETQ. The CDR3 reads CASSSTSGSAGGSYEQYF. As DNA, the CDR3 is TGCGCCAGCAGCTCGACTAGCGGGAGTGCAGGGGGATCCTACGAGCAGTACTTC.

This clonotype was seen a handful of times. The rearrangement uses TRBV4-2 and TRBJ1-1; 8 bases map to TRBD1. Germline CDR1 and CDR2: LGHNA and YNFKEQ. The J segment lost 1 base and the V segment lost 7 bases, leaving 5 bases of the junction unmatched. This CDR3 has 14 amino acids. CDR3 region: CASNLDRGNTEAFF. The CDR3 nucleotides read TGTGCCAGCAACCTTGACAGGGGGAACACTGAAGCTTTCTTT.

This clonotype was found many times. V usage is TRBV20-1 and J usage is TRBJ2-3, with 8 bases lining up with TRBD2. The CDR3 loop spans 17 amino acids. Germline V gene sequence: CDR1 DFQATT, CDR2 SNEGSKA (reference sequence). With 1 base clipped from V and 3 bases from J, the junction kept 12 bases outside the gene matches. The CDR3 loop reads CSARARSGGLGTDTQYF. The CDR3 region has the DNA TGCAGTGCTAGAGCCCGCTCGGGGGGACTAGGAACAGATACGCAGTATTTT.

V is TRBV20-1 and J is TRBJ2-3; 16 bases line up with TRBD2. Per germline, CDR1 DFQATT and CDR2 SNEGSKA (reference sequence). V trimming: 3 bases; J trimming: 1 base; junction bases outside the gene matches: 4. There are 17 residues in the CDR3. CDR3 sequence: CSARGLAGGPGTDTQYF. In nucleotides, the CDR3 is TGCAGTGCTAGGGGACTAGCGGGAGGGCCCGGCACAGATACGCAGTATTTT.

This clonotype has a count of ten or more. CDR3 amino acids: CASSRRDTSYNEQFF. CDR3 DNA: TGTGCCAGCAGCCGCCGGGACACATCCTACAATGAGCAGTTCTTC. The chain combines TRBV3-1 with TRBJ2-1, with a possible D match to TRBD1 (6 bases). Germline V gene sequence: CDR1 LGHDT, CDR2 YNNKEL (reference sequence). The CDR3 is made up of 15 amino acids. V was shortened by 4 bases and J by 1 base, with 11 bases between the two germline ends.

There are a few counts of this clonotype. The rearrangement uses TRBV20-1 and TRBJ2-7; a possible D gene is TRBD2 (5 bases). The CDR3 covers 14 residues. V dropped 1 base and J dropped 5 bases, with 15 bases sitting between them. Germline V gene sequence: CDR1 DFQATT, CDR2 SNEGSKA (reference sequence). The CDR3 DNA reads TGCAGTGCTAGAGTTTCCCCCAGCGGCCACGAGCAGTACTTC. As protein: CSARVSPSGHEQYF.

Many counts were recorded for this clonotype. Since the CDR3 does not end with the conserved phenylalanine or tryptophan, this likely comes from a read error. V gene TRBV7-2 combines with J gene TRBJ2-3, with 13 bases lining up with TRBD2. CDR3 length: 15 residues. V dropped 8 bases and J dropped 5; count of bases not matched to a gene: 7. CDR1 SGHTA and CDR2 FQGNSA come from the germline V gene. The CDR3 DNA reads as TGTGCCAGCTCTTCGACTAGCGGGAGGATAGATACGCAGTATCTT. Its protein is CASSSTSGRIDTQYL.